Below are 22 T cell receptor beta chains sequenced from a single sample in a study of T-cell reconstitution after alpha-beta-depleted transplantation in children. Preparation of the TCRbeta library involved a method that used unique molecular identifiers. TCRdb reanalysed the PCR reads using MiXCR and keeps one entry per CDR3 protein. The top ten hold roughly 2% of the sample, which has approximately 500,000 distinct CDR3 sequences, roughly a tenth seen once. This specimen was PBMCs, taken before TCRalphabeta/CD19-depleted stem cell transplant. Receptors originate from a child younger than 10 with inherited bone marrow failure, due to receive a stem cell transplant.

This clonotype has a count of ten or more. The V call is TRBV7-2, the J call TRBJ2-7; 12 bases match TRBD2. Germline trimming cut 3 bases from V and 2 bases from J; bases unmatched to any gene: 11. The length of the CDR3 is 18 residues. Germline lookup yields CDR1 SGHTA and CDR2 FQGNSA. The CDR3 region has the DNA TGTGCCAGCAGCTTTCGCACCTTGACTAGCGGGAGTGCCTACGAGCAGTACTTC. Translated, it gives CASSFRTLTSGSAYEQYF.

This clonotype was counted at least ten times. The chain couples TRBV20-1 to TRBJ1-4; D gene ambiguous. The CDR3 has 13 amino acids. Germline V gene sequence: CDR1 DFQATT, CDR2 SNEGSKA (reference sequence). V was cut by 3 bases and J by 3 bases, with 8 bases left in between. The CDR3 spells CSARPSPNEKLFF. The CDR3 DNA is TGCAGTGCTAGGCCCAGCCCTAATGAAAAACTGTTTTTT.

This clonotype has ten or more counts. This chain joins TRBV28 and TRBJ1-6, with 7 bases aligning to TRBD1. Germline V CDR1 and CDR2: MDHEN, SYDVKM. The CDR3 is 12 residues long. J gave up 11 bases and V 6 bases, and 4 bases lay outside the gene matches. Here the CDR3 reads CASSYRGTPLHF. CDR3 sequence (DNA): TGTGCCAGCAGCTACAGGGGTACACCCCTCCACTTT.

This clonotype was seen ten or more times. The chain uses TRBV2 and TRBJ1-1, with 9 bases lining up with TRBD1. The V segment lost 6 bases and the J segment 5 bases; nucleotides outside the gene matches: 19. Germline-derived CDR1 and CDR2 are SNHLY and FYNNEI. This CDR3 contains 18 residues. Here the CDR3 DNA reads TGTGCCAGCAGGGGAATTGGAATTCCGGACAGGGGCGGAACTGAAGCTTTCTTT. Protein sequence: CASRGIGIPDRGGTEAFF.

This clonotype came up a few times. The rearrangement joins TRBV4-2 to TRBJ2-4; D call uncertain. Germline V gives CDR1 LGHNA, CDR2 YNFKEQ. Deletions cut 0 bases from V and 0 bases from J, with 9 bases between. The CDR3 has 16 residues. The CDR3 DNA reads as TGTGCCAGCAGCCAAGATCCCGAGATAGCCAAAAACATTCAGTACTTC. Translated, it gives CASSQDPEIAKNIQYF.

This clonotype was recorded many times. V and J are TRBV6-1 and TRBJ1-2, with D possibly TRBD1 on 5 matching bases. Trimming left V 4 bases short and J 8 bases short, with 14 bases between. This CDR3 comprises 13 residues. Germline CDR1 reads MNHNS; CDR2 reads SASEGT. Here the CDR3 DNA reads TGTGCCAGCAGTGTGGCAGGGAAGTACGGCTACACCTTC. This encodes CASSVAGKYGYTF.

This clonotype was counted many times. The V and J genes are TRBV12-3 or TRBV12-4 and TRBJ1-1, with D unresolved. The CDR3 extends over 12 amino acids. V lost 3 bases and J 6 bases, leaving 8 bases between the germline ends. CDR3 in amino acids: CASSLGVSEAFF. CDR3 bases: TGTGCCAGCAGTTTGGGAGTCTCTGAAGCTTTCTTT.

This clonotype has ten or more counts. J is TRBJ2-2 and V is TRBV4-3, with D unclear. From germline, CDR1 is LGHNA and CDR2 YSLEER. The germline V and J ends were trimmed by 1 base and 1 base, with 7 bases remaining between them. The CDR3 has 15 amino acids. The CDR3 protein is CASSQGRQNTGELFF. The CDR3 DNA is TGCGCCAGCAGCCAAGGTCGACAGAACACCGGGGAGCTGTTTTTT.

Here the CDR3 DNA reads TGCAGTGCTAGAGATCGGGGAGGACTAGCGGTATACGAGCAGTACTTC. This gives the protein CSARDRGGLAVYEQYF. The V and J genes are TRBV20-1 and TRBJ2-7; the match to TRBD2 covers 10 bases. CDR1 is DFQATT and CDR2 is SNEGSKA in the germline V gene (reference sequence). The length of the CDR3 is 16 residues. V shed 0 bases, J shed 4 bases, and the junction held 9 bases outside the gene matches.

This clonotype was found many times. Germline is not matched at one junction end, which may reflect a read error. This chain links TRBV12-3 or TRBV12-4 with TRBJ2-5, with 9 bases aligning to TRBD1. The CDR3 is made up of 14 amino acids. In nucleotides, the CDR3 is TGCGCCAGCAGCGTGACAGGGGGTCAGGAGACCCAGTACTTC. Translating gives CASSVTGGQETQYF.

V usage is TRBV5-1 and J usage is TRBJ2-1, with 14 bases fitting TRBD2. V lost 4 bases to trimming and J lost 1 base; unmatched junction nucleotides: 4. The CDR3 covers 17 residues. Germline V gene lookup returns CDR1 SGHRS and CDR2 YFSETQ. The CDR3, as DNA: TGCGCCAGCAGCCCTGGACTAGCGGGAGGTTCCTACAATGAGCAGTTCTTC. It specifies CASSPGLAGGSYNEQFF.

V and J are TRBV6-5 and TRBJ2-3; TRBD1 might be the D (5 bases). This CDR3 has 14 amino acids. The germline V gene has CDR1 MNHEY and CDR2 SVGAGI. The germline V and J ends were trimmed by 2 bases and 0 bases, with 6 bases remaining between them. The CDR3 here is CASSYGASTDTQYF. In DNA form, the CDR3 reads TGTGCCAGCAGTTACGGGGCTAGCACAGATACGCAGTATTTT.

The table lists this clonotype with a few counts. CDR3 nucleotide sequence: TGTGCCAGCAGTCTCCTCCCCCCCCAGACAGACAAAGAGACCCAGTACTTC. This encodes CASSLLPPQTDKETQYF. V gene TRBV7-2 combines with J gene TRBJ2-5; D may be TRBD1 (5 bases). The CDR3 is 17 amino acids. V was shortened by 6 bases and J by 3 bases, with 23 bases between the two germline ends. Germline CDR1 SGHTA, CDR2 FQGNSA.

This clonotype was seen a handful of times. This chain joins TRBV4-1 and TRBJ2-7; 10 nucleotides match TRBD2. The germline CDR1 and CDR2 sequences are MGHRA and YSYEKL. This CDR3 contains 16 residues. After removal of 3 bases from V and 0 bases from J, the junction contained 5 bases not matched to a gene. For the CDR3, the DNA is TGCGCCAGCAGCCAGACACCTAGCGGGAGCTCCTACGAGCAGTACTTC. Protein product: CASSQTPSGSSYEQYF.

This clonotype was detected ten times or more. This chain joins TRBV18 and TRBJ2-7; D uncertain. There are 17 residues in the CDR3. Germline CDR1 KGHSH, CDR2 LQKENI. V was cut by 0 bases and J by 0 bases, with 15 bases left in between. The DNA of the CDR3 is TGTGCCAGCTCACCACCGGGCGGACCGTCGAGCTCCTACGAGCAGTACTTC. It is translated as CASSPPGGPSSSYEQYF.

This clonotype was picked up many times. The V call is TRBV5-1, the J call TRBJ2-1; D might be TRBD2 (6 bases). The CDR3 has 15 amino acids. V was shortened by 4 bases and J by 5 bases, with 16 bases between the two germline ends. Germline CDR1 is SGHRS and CDR2 is YFSETQ. The DNA for the CDR3 is TGCGCCAGCAGCCGCCTCTTGTGGGGGGACAATGAGCAGTTCTTC. Protein sequence: CASSRLLWGDNEQFF.

The table lists this clonotype with many counts. The V and J genes are TRBV18 and TRBJ2-1; the D gene is possibly TRBD1 (5 bases). Germline assignment: CDR1 KGHSH and CDR2 LQKENI. V was cut by 0 bases and J by 5 bases, with 14 bases left in between. CDR3 length: 16 amino acids. CDR3 amino acids: CASSPPSRASNNEQFF. In DNA form, the CDR3 reads TGTGCCAGCTCACCACCGTCCAGGGCAAGTAACAATGAGCAGTTCTTC.

This clonotype was picked up many times. The gene calls are TRBV7-2 and TRBJ2-1; 7 nucleotides agree with TRBD2. The germline gives CDR1 SGHTA, CDR2 FQGNSA. The CDR3 contains 15 residues. V was pared by 1 base and J by 6 bases, with 6 bases of the junction left unmatched. CDR3 region: CASSLEAGAPNEQFF. In DNA form, the CDR3 reads TGTGCCAGCAGCTTAGAGGCGGGAGCCCCCAATGAGCAGTTCTTC.

This clonotype was seen repeatedly, ten times or more. This chain links TRBV29-1 with TRBJ1-2, with a possible D match to TRBD1 (6 bases). Trimming took off 7 bases at V and 7 bases at J, with 16 bases between the two ends. This CDR3 spans 12 amino acids. Germline CDR1 SQVTM, CDR2 ANQGSEA. The CDR3 DNA follows: TGCAGCGCCCTACAGGGAAATGGTGGCTACACCTTC. It yields the protein CSALQGNGGYTF.

The V call is TRBV2, the J call TRBJ1-5; no reliable D call. The CDR3 covers 15 residues. Germline V gene lookup returns CDR1 SNHLY and CDR2 FYNNEI. Between the trimmed V and J ends, which lost 7 bases and 4 bases, there was a span of 17 bases. This CDR3 reads CASTRRGERNQPQHF. The CDR3 region has the DNA TGTGCCAGCACGAGGCGCGGAGAGCGGAATCAGCCCCAGCATTTT.

This clonotype was counted many times. This chain uses TRBV11-2 with TRBJ2-1; D possibly corresponds to TRBD2 (5 bases). From germline, CDR1 is SGHAT and CDR2 FQNNGV. The CDR3 consists of 14 residues. Trimming left V 5 bases short and J 5 bases short, with 13 bases between. This CDR3 reads CASSPIPGNNEQFF. DNA for the CDR3: TGTGCCAGCAGCCCAATTCCGGGGAACAATGAGCAGTTCTTC.

This clonotype was recorded at least ten times. V and J are TRBV29-1 and TRBJ1-3; weak D call: TRBD1 (6 bases). The CDR3 contains 12 residues. V was shortened by 3 bases and J by 7 bases, with 10 bases between the two germline ends. CDR1 is SQVTM, CDR2 ANQGSEA, per germline. For the CDR3, the DNA is TGCAGCGTTGATGGGGGGGGCAACACCATATATTTT. The encoded protein is CSVDGGGNTIYF. Based on the CDR3 plus reference TRBV29-1 and TRBJ1-3, the full variable domain is SAVISQKPSRDICQRGTSLTIQCQVDSQVTMMFWYRQQPGQSLTLIATANQGSEATYESGFVIDKFPISRPNLTFSTLTVSNMSPEDSSIYLCSVDGGGNTIYFGEGSWLTVV.